The rows below give T cell receptor beta chains drawn from one sample of a study of cytomegalovirus exposure and HLA in healthy donors. Data came from immunoSEQ multiplex PCR; TCRdb stores just in-frame clones and leaves some out. This sample has around 160,000 clones, with 60% to 80% found just once. Material: PBMCs. The receptors were gathered from a man aged 50-59 years in good health and CMV-seropositive. Each CDR3 is given with its conserved first and last residue. Each record gives: V gene, clone size, D gene, J gene, CDR3 protein, CDR3 DNA. The D gene is left open where the match is weak. Clone size is shown for a subset of rows, as once, few, many or a class of expanded clone.

TRBV5-1	.	.	TRBJ1-1	CASSLVFGEAFF	TGCGCCAGCAGCTTGGTCTTCGGGGAAGCTTTCTTT
TRBV9	.	TRBD1	TRBJ1-4	CASSGTGGTNEKLFF	TGTGCCAGCAGCGGGACAGGGGGCACTAATGAAAAACTGTTTTTT
TRBV7-2	once	.	TRBJ2-7	CASSLVGAGYEQYF	TGTGCCAGCAGCTTAGTGGGGGCAGGATACGAGCAGTACTTC
TRBV11-1	.	.	TRBJ1-5	CASGKAKTWRGGQPQHF	TGTGCCAGCGGCAAAGCTAAGACGTGGCGGGGAGGCCAGCCCCAGCATTTT
TRBV4-2	.	.	TRBJ1-2	CASSQVQSNYGYTF	TGTGCCAGCAGCCAAGTACAAAGTAACTATGGCTACACCTTC
TRBV2	.	TRBD1	TRBJ2-2	CATSTDRVNTGELFF	TGTGCCACATCCACTGACAGGGTAAACACCGGGGAGCTGTTTTTT
TRBV18	once	TRBD1	TRBJ1-3	CASSPFPDRGFSGNTIYF	TGTGCCAGCTCACCATTCCCGGACAGGGGGTTCTCTGGAAACACCATATATTTT
TRBV7-9	.	.	TRBJ1-2	CASSRDSFGYGYTF	TGTGCCAGCAGCCGAGACAGCTTCGGCTATGGCTACACCTTC
TRBV4-1	.	.	TRBJ1-3	CASSQTRDFGNTIYF	TGCGCCAGCAGCCAAACGAGGGACTTTGGAAACACCATATATTTT
TRBV5-6	.	.	TRBJ2-2	CASRRGYTGELFF	TGTGCCAGCAGGAGAGGGTACACCGGGGAGCTGTTTTTT
TRBV5-6	.	TRBD1	TRBJ1-6	CASSLGGNSPLHF	TGTGCCAGCAGCTTAGGGGGCAATTCACCCCTCCACTTT
TRBV6-4	.	.	TRBJ1-1	CASSQSIERTEAFF	TGTGCCAGCAGTCAATCTATTGAGCGCACTGAAGCTTTCTTT
TRBV4-3	.	.	TRBJ1-5	CASSQDPKGRQPQHF	TGCGCCAGCAGCCAAGACCCCAAGGGGAGGCAGCCCCAGCATTTT
TRBV5-1	.	.	TRBJ2-5	CASSLTGEAETQYF	TGCGCCAGCAGCTTGACTGGCGAGGCAGAGACCCAGTACTTC
TRBV5-1	.	TRBD1	TRBJ2-7	CASRPGTGNYEQYF	TGCGCCAGCAGGCCCGGGACAGGGAACTACGAGCAGTACTTC
TRBV2	.	TRBD2	TRBJ2-2	CASSEARGTYTGELFF	TGTGCCAGCAGTGAAGCGCGGGGGACTTACACCGGGGAGCTGTTTTTT
TRBV2	.	.	TRBJ2-2	CASRERDLDTGELFF	TGTGCCAGCAGAGAAAGGGACTTAGACACCGGGGAGCTGTTTTTT
TRBV2	.	TRBD1	TRBJ1-2	CASSGGRGADGYTF	TGTGCCAGCAGTGGGGGCAGGGGGGCAGATGGCTACACCTTC
TRBV27	.	.	TRBJ2-3	CASSLEAEARRTDTQYF	TGTGCCAGCAGTTTAGAGGCGGAAGCACGGCGCACAGATACGCAGTATTTT
TRBV28	.	TRBD2	TRBJ2-1	CASSKRGYNEQFF	TGTGCCAGCAGCAAGCGGGGCTACAATGAGCAGTTCTTC
TRBV19	.	TRBD1	TRBJ1-4	CASRRGQGRANEKLFF	TGTGCCAGTAGAAGGGGACAGGGTCGGGCTAATGAAAAACTGTTTTTT
TRBV7-9	.	TRBD1	TRBJ2-2	CASSLGKGTANTGELFF	TGTGCCAGCAGCCTAGGCAAAGGGACAGCGAACACCGGGGAGCTGTTTTTT
TRBV5-4	.	TRBD2	TRBJ2-3	CASSRRGGTTDTQYF	TGTGCCAGCAGCAGACGCGGGGGGACCACAGATACGCAGTATTTT
TRBV7-9	.	.	TRBJ1-4	CASSSNWRGGEKLFF	TGTGCCAGCAGCTCGAATTGGCGGGGAGGGGAAAAACTGTTTTTT
TRBV5-1	.	TRBD1	TRBJ1-3	CASSSGQGPGNTIYF	TGCGCCAGCAGCAGCGGACAGGGGCCTGGAAACACCATATATTTT
TRBV28	.	.	TRBJ1-3	CASSLGLSSGNTIYF	TGTGCCAGCAGTTTAGGTCTCAGCTCTGGAAACACCATATATTTT
TRBV5-8	.	TRBD1	TRBJ1-2	CASSRTGIQYGYTF	TGTGCCAGCAGCCGGACAGGGATTCAGTATGGCTACACCTTC
TRBV5-1	.	TRBD1	TRBJ2-3	CASSPGTGATTDTQYF	TGCGCCAGCAGTCCCGGGACAGGGGCTACTACAGATACGCAGTATTTT
TRBV19	.	TRBD1	TRBJ1-2	CATVGQGTGYTF	TGTGCCACCGTGGGACAGGGGACTGGCTACACCTTC
TRBV6-1	.	.	TRBJ1-5	CATTDRYSNQPQHF	TGTGCCACCACAGACAGATATAGCAATCAGCCCCAGCATTTT
TRBV29-1	.	TRBD1	TRBJ2-6	CSVVGRPGQGALGANVLTF	TGCAGCGTTGTCGGACGTCCGGGACAGGGGGCTTTGGGGGCCAACGTCCTGACTTTC
TRBV5-4	.	TRBD2	TRBJ2-5	CASSFWEGQQTQYF	TGTGCCAGCAGCTTCTGGGAGGGTCAACAGACCCAGTACTTC
TRBV15	.	TRBD1	TRBJ2-2	CATSRDRSRDRLRGGELFF	TGTGCCACCAGCAGAGATCGAAGTAGGGACAGGTTGAGGGGCGGGGAGCTGTTTTTT
TRBV9	.	TRBD1	TRBJ2-2	CASSTRQGVGTGELFF	TGTGCCAGCAGCACTAGACAGGGCGTTGGAACCGGGGAGCTGTTTTTT
TRBV7-9	.	TRBD1	TRBJ1-1	CASTWGTGTVAFF	TGTGCCAGCACCTGGGGGACCGGGACAGTAGCTTTCTTT
TRBV28	.	TRBD1	TRBJ1-2	CASSGTGLGRNYGYTF	TGTGCCAGCAGTGGGACAGGGTTAGGTCGTAACTATGGCTACACCTTC
TRBV7-2	.	TRBD1	TRBJ1-5	CASSLGQGAGQPQHF	TGTGCCAGCAGCTTAGGCCAGGGGGCAGGGCAGCCCCAGCATTTT
TRBV6-5	.	.	TRBJ1-2	CASSYSPGDGYTF	TGTGCCAGCAGTTACTCCCCCGGAGATGGCTACACCTTC
TRBV5-1	.	.	TRBJ2-7	CASSLRSGQSPYEQYF	TGCGCCAGCAGCTTGCGGTCTGGACAGAGCCCTTACGAGCAGTACTTC
TRBV25-1	.	.	TRBJ2-2	CASSLTVSANTGELFF	TGTGCCAGCAGTCTGACAGTAAGCGCGAACACCGGGGAGCTGTTTTTT
TRBV10-1	once	.	TRBJ1-1	CASSERRVENTEAFF	TGCGCCAGCAGTGAGCGGCGGGTGGAGAACACTGAAGCTTTCTTT
TRBV9	.	.	TRBJ2-2	CASSVDYYTPGELFF	TGTGCCAGCAGCGTAGACTATTACACCCCCGGGGAGCTGTTTTTT
TRBV13	.	TRBD2	TRBJ2-3	CASSPGTSGGRSFTQYF	TGTGCCAGCAGCCCCGGGACTAGCGGGGGGAGGAGTTTCACGCAGTATTTT
TRBV30	.	.	TRBJ1-5	CAWSVQHPYGYQPQHF	TGTGCCTGGAGTGTACAGCATCCGTATGGATATCAGCCCCAGCATTTT
TRBV7-2	.	TRBD1	TRBJ2-5	CASSLGGTGYNSETQYF	TGTGCCAGCAGCTTAGGGGGGACAGGGTATAACTCGGAGACCCAGTACTTC
TRBV6-6	few	.	TRBJ2-1	CASSYSLEQFF	TGTGCCAGCAGTTACAGCCTTGAGCAGTTCTTC